This record concerns one T cell receptor (beta chain) sequence. Its antigen remains unknown. The sample is drawn from a study of cytomegalovirus exposure and HLA in healthy donors. Whole-study findings and limits: TCR beta chains associated with HLA were, in a later analysis, more clonally expanded than equally common others.

J lost 9 bases, V lost 9 bases, and 8 bases had no gene match. This CDR3 spans 12 amino acids. CDR1 is MDHEN, CDR2 SYDVKM, per germline. The PCR employed 60 Vbeta primers together with 13 Jbeta primers. Per the original data handling: Among the unique TCR beta chains that a later analysis counted, about 86 million in all, about 10 million were shared. Assay used: immunoSEQ multiplex PCR; TCRdb lists only in-frame clones, some missing. That table furnishes V, J and clone size, whereas the DNA furnished D and trimming. The data contain 150,000 to 200,000 clones, around 87% of them singletons. This TCR was recovered from a woman aged 18-29 years in good health and CMV-seronegative. V is TRBV28 and J is TRBJ1-2; TRBD1 aligns across 9 bases. Sample: PBMCs. CDR3 nucleotide sequence: TGTGCCAGTAGGGGACAGGGTTCTAGCTACACCTTC. Amino acid sequence: CASRGQGSSYTF.